A selection of T cell receptor beta chains follows, all from one sample in a study of molecular identifiers for immune sequencing clone quantification. TCRdb called the PCR reads again in MiXCR, with one record for every CDR3 protein. The data contain hundreds of thousands of distinct CDR3 sequences, just under 20% of them singletons. The specimen was naive CD8+ T cells from blood, with Jurkat cell RNA spiked in. The receptors were gathered from a human donor in good health. Some libraries in this study had Jurkat cell RNA spiked in. Each CDR3 is given with its conserved first and last residue. D genes are given only for firm matches. Some rows have no size entry. The others give once, few or many, or a class for an expanded clone.

v_gene: TRBV4-3; d_gene: -; abundance: many; j_gene: TRBJ2-7; CDR3aa: CASSQGRQSPSEQYF; CDR3nt: TGCGCCAGCAGCCAGGGGAGACAGAGCCCTAGCGAGCAGTACTTC
v_gene: TRBV6-2/TRBV6-3; d_gene: -; abundance: many; j_gene: TRBJ1-2; CDR3aa: CASKTRGVDGYTF; CDR3nt: TGTGCCAGCAAGACGAGGGGGGTAGATGGCTACACCTTC
v_gene: TRBV4-1; d_gene: -; abundance: many; j_gene: TRBJ2-5; CDR3aa: CASSHLQETQYF; CDR3nt: TGCGCCAGCAGCCACCTCCAAGAGACCCAGTACTTC
v_gene: TRBV7-6; d_gene: TRBD1; abundance: few; j_gene: TRBJ2-7; CDR3aa: CASSPVLGDRGSEQYF; CDR3nt: TGTGCCAGCAGCCCCGTTCTGGGGGACAGGGGGAGTGAGCAGTACTTC
v_gene: TRBV6-6; d_gene: -; abundance: few; j_gene: TRBJ2-7; CDR3aa: CASSPHPTTDSYEQYF; CDR3nt: TGTGCCAGCAGTCCCCACCCCACGACAGACTCCTACGAGCAGTACTTC
v_gene: TRBV7-9; d_gene: -; abundance: few; j_gene: TRBJ2-1; CDR3aa: CASSGLLIYNEQFF; CDR3nt: TGTGCCAGCAGTGGACTATTGATCTACAATGAGCAGTTCTTC
v_gene: TRBV7-6; d_gene: TRBD1; abundance: many; j_gene: TRBJ2-2; CDR3aa: CASSLGGGAVGELFF; CDR3nt: TGTGCCAGCAGCTTAGGAGGGGGCGCGGTCGGGGAGCTGTTTTTT
v_gene: TRBV28; d_gene: -; abundance: many; j_gene: TRBJ2-5; CDR3aa: CASSLWQGSQETQYF; CDR3nt: TGTGCCAGCAGTTTATGGCAGGGCAGCCAAGAGACCCAGTACTTC
v_gene: TRBV5-5; d_gene: TRBD2; abundance: many; j_gene: TRBJ2-3; CDR3aa: CASSSPGLAPDTQYF; CDR3nt: TGTGCCAGCAGCTCGCCGGGACTAGCCCCAGATACGCAGTATTTT
v_gene: TRBV13; d_gene: -; abundance: few; j_gene: TRBJ1-6; CDR3aa: CASSFRGLGNSPLHF; CDR3nt: TGTGCCAGCAGCTTCCGCGGGCTCGGGAATTCACCCCTCCACTTT
v_gene: TRBV27; d_gene: TRBD2; abundance: -; j_gene: TRBJ2-1; CDR3aa: CASSASSGRKFF; CDR3nt: TGTGCCAGCAGTGCCTCTAGCGGGCGTAAGTTCTTC
v_gene: TRBV5-1; d_gene: TRBD2; abundance: many; j_gene: TRBJ2-1; CDR3aa: CASSLVSSGYNEQFF; CDR3nt: TGCGCCAGCAGCTTGGTCTCTAGCGGATACAATGAGCAGTTCTTC
v_gene: TRBV25-1; d_gene: -; abundance: many; j_gene: TRBJ2-7; CDR3aa: CATSGTYYEQYF; CDR3nt: TGTGCCACCTCCGGGACATACTACGAGCAGTACTTC
v_gene: TRBV27; d_gene: -; abundance: many; j_gene: TRBJ2-4; CDR3aa: CASSLSSGLNIQYF; CDR3nt: TGTGCCAGCAGTTTATCATCAGGGTTAAACATTCAGTACTTC
v_gene: TRBV20-1; d_gene: TRBD2; abundance: -; j_gene: TRBJ2-7; CDR3aa: CSATGTSTYSSYEQYF; CDR3nt: TGCAGTGCTACCGGGACTAGCACCTACTCCTCCTACGAGCAGTACTTC
v_gene: TRBV5-6; d_gene: TRBD1; abundance: -; j_gene: TRBJ2-3; CDR3aa: CASSYEQGGTDTQYF; CDR3nt: TGTGCCAGCAGCTACGAACAGGGGGGCACAGATACGCAGTATTTT
v_gene: TRBV9; d_gene: TRBD1; abundance: few; j_gene: TRBJ2-7; CDR3aa: CASSVGRGFSYEQYF; CDR3nt: TGTGCCAGCAGCGTAGGCAGGGGGTTTTCCTACGAGCAGTACTTC
v_gene: TRBV7-9; d_gene: -; abundance: -; j_gene: TRBJ2-2; CDR3aa: CASSLALSSSTGELFF; CDR3nt: TGTGCCAGCAGCTTAGCGCTCTCATCGAGCACCGGGGAGCTGTTTTTT
v_gene: TRBV29-1; d_gene: -; abundance: many; j_gene: TRBJ1-1; CDR3aa: CSVVGRDNTEAFF; CDR3nt: TGCAGCGTTGTTGGCAGGGACAACACTGAAGCTTTCTTT
v_gene: TRBV10-3; d_gene: -; abundance: few; j_gene: TRBJ2-7; CDR3aa: CAISESNTGSTASYEQYF; CDR3nt: TGTGCCATCAGTGAGTCAAACACCGGGTCTACAGCTTCCTACGAGCAGTACTTC
v_gene: TRBV28; d_gene: -; abundance: many; j_gene: TRBJ2-4; CDR3aa: CASSPRTNLAKNIQYF; CDR3nt: TGTGCCAGCAGCCCCAGGACTAATCTAGCCAAAAACATTCAGTACTTC
v_gene: TRBV27; d_gene: -; abundance: -; j_gene: TRBJ2-5; CDR3aa: CASSLSGTWGQETQYF; CDR3nt: TGTGCCAGCAGTTTGTCCGGGACATGGGGTCAAGAGACCCAGTACTTC
v_gene: TRBV20-1; d_gene: TRBD1; abundance: -; j_gene: TRBJ1-2; CDR3aa: CSVWGRGNYGYTF; CDR3nt: TGCAGTGTTTGGGGCAGGGGGAACTATGGCTACACCTTC
v_gene: TRBV7-9; d_gene: TRBD1; abundance: many; j_gene: TRBJ2-3; CDR3aa: CASSFQGQLDTQYF; CDR3nt: TGTGCCAGCAGCTTTCAGGGACAGCTAGATACGCAGTATTTT
v_gene: TRBV28; d_gene: -; abundance: many; j_gene: TRBJ1-1; CDR3aa: CASSFSLSAFF; CDR3nt: TGTGCCAGCAGTTTTTCTCTCTCGGCTTTCTTT
v_gene: TRBV29-1; d_gene: -; abundance: many; j_gene: TRBJ2-5; CDR3aa: CSVESGEGGFRAQYF; CDR3nt: TGCAGCGTTGAAAGCGGAGAAGGGGGTTTCAGGGCCCAGTACTTC
v_gene: TRBV30; d_gene: -; abundance: many; j_gene: TRBJ2-1; CDR3aa: CAWSIGTPEYNEQFF; CDR3nt: TGTGCCTGGAGTATTGGGACACCCGAATACAATGAGCAGTTCTTC
v_gene: TRBV19; d_gene: TRBD1; abundance: many; j_gene: TRBJ2-7; CDR3aa: CASSHGTGTSEQYF; CDR3nt: TGTGCCAGTAGTCACGGGACAGGGACATCCGAGCAGTACTTC
v_gene: TRBV14; d_gene: -; abundance: many; j_gene: TRBJ2-7; CDR3aa: CASSQAGVGAEQYF; CDR3nt: TGTGCCAGCAGCCAAGCGGGAGTAGGTGCCGAGCAGTACTTC
v_gene: TRBV7-9; d_gene: -; abundance: -; j_gene: TRBJ2-7; CDR3aa: CASSSSAGEVHEQYF; CDR3nt: TGTGCCAGCAGCTCCTCGGCAGGGGAGGTCCACGAGCAGTACTTC
v_gene: TRBV20-1; d_gene: -; abundance: many; j_gene: TRBJ1-4; CDR3aa: CSARDQGSLEKLFF; CDR3nt: TGCAGTGCTAGAGATCAGGGTTCTCTTGAAAAACTGTTTTTT
v_gene: TRBV20-1; d_gene: -; abundance: many; j_gene: TRBJ2-3; CDR3aa: CSVDLTGSLTDTQYF; CDR3nt: TGCAGCGTTGATTTAACGGGATCCCTCACAGATACGCAGTATTTT
v_gene: TRBV6-5; d_gene: TRBD1; abundance: many; j_gene: TRBJ2-6; CDR3aa: CASSMPGTDSGANVLTF; CDR3nt: TGTGCCAGCAGTATGCCTGGGACAGACTCTGGGGCCAACGTCCTGACTTTC
v_gene: TRBV30; d_gene: -; abundance: few; j_gene: TRBJ1-2; CDR3aa: CAWSTTGSDGYTF; CDR3nt: TGTGCCTGGAGTACTACAGGGTCCGATGGCTACACCTTC
v_gene: TRBV6-4; d_gene: TRBD1; abundance: few; j_gene: TRBJ1-2; CDR3aa: CASSATGQEIYGYTF; CDR3nt: TGTGCCAGCAGTGCTACAGGACAGGAGATTTATGGCTACACCTTC
v_gene: TRBV30; d_gene: -; abundance: few; j_gene: TRBJ1-1; CDR3aa: CAWYHTEAFF; CDR3nt: TGTGCCTGGTATCACACTGAAGCTTTCTTT
v_gene: TRBV24-1; d_gene: -; abundance: many; j_gene: TRBJ2-7; CDR3aa: CATSDGRDEQYF; CDR3nt: TGTGCCACCAGTGATGGCAGGGACGAGCAGTACTTC
v_gene: TRBV24-1; d_gene: -; abundance: many; j_gene: TRBJ2-3; CDR3aa: CATSDPGLNFGTDTQYF; CDR3nt: TGTGCCACCAGTGATCCCGGCTTGAACTTTGGCACAGATACGCAGTATTTT
v_gene: TRBV12-2; d_gene: -; abundance: few; j_gene: TRBJ2-3; CDR3aa: CASRFPGLAEGNDTQYF; CDR3nt: TGTGCAAGTCGCTTCCCCGGACTAGCGGAGGGCAATGATACGCAGTATTTT
v_gene: TRBV9; d_gene: -; abundance: few; j_gene: TRBJ2-4; CDR3aa: CASSVDMGVVGNIQYF; CDR3nt: TGTGCCAGCAGCGTAGATATGGGGGTGGTGGGAAACATTCAGTACTTC
v_gene: TRBV12-2; d_gene: -; abundance: few; j_gene: TRBJ2-5; CDR3aa: CASHPRLATAFQETQYF; CDR3nt: TGTGCAAGTCACCCTCGTTTAGCGACAGCCTTCCAAGAGACCCAGTACTTC
v_gene: TRBV13; d_gene: -; abundance: -; j_gene: TRBJ2-7; CDR3aa: CASSPGREPYSVDF; CDR3nt: TGTGCCAGCAGCCCGGGCAGGGAACCCTATAGTGTGGACTTC
v_gene: TRBV11-2; d_gene: -; abundance: many; j_gene: TRBJ2-5; CDR3aa: CASSNRGRETQYF; CDR3nt: TGTGCCAGCAGCAACCGAGGGCGAGAGACCCAGTACTTC
v_gene: TRBV28; d_gene: -; abundance: many; j_gene: TRBJ2-2; CDR3aa: CASSPRTVTNTGELFF; CDR3nt: TGTGCCAGCAGCCCGCGGACAGTGACGAACACCGGGGAGCTGTTTTTT
v_gene: TRBV20-1; d_gene: -; abundance: few; j_gene: TRBJ2-1; CDR3aa: CSAREPSEQFF; CDR3nt: TGCAGTGCTAGAGAACCCAGCGAGCAGTTCTTC
v_gene: TRBV7-9; d_gene: -; abundance: many; j_gene: TRBJ1-3; CDR3aa: CASSLGLPLGPGNTIYF; CDR3nt: TGTGCCAGCAGCTTAGGCCTACCTCTAGGTCCAGGAAACACCATATATTTT
v_gene: TRBV12-3/TRBV12-4; d_gene: -; abundance: many; j_gene: TRBJ2-7; CDR3aa: CASSLETWALYEQYF; CDR3nt: TGTGCCAGCAGTTTAGAAACCTGGGCCCTCTACGAGCAGTACTTC
v_gene: TRBV13; d_gene: TRBD2; abundance: -; j_gene: TRBJ2-5; CDR3aa: CASSLSRGGQEETQYF; CDR3nt: TGTGCCAGCAGCTTATCCCGGGGGGGCCAAGAGGAGACCCAGTACTTC
v_gene: TRBV9; d_gene: TRBD1; abundance: -; j_gene: TRBJ2-1; CDR3aa: CASSVALAGGYNEQFF; CDR3nt: TGTGCCAGCAGCGTAGCTTTGGCAGGGGGCTATAATGAGCAGTTCTTC
v_gene: TRBV28; d_gene: TRBD1; abundance: -; j_gene: TRBJ2-7; CDR3aa: CASRYDRGAYEQYF; CDR3nt: TGTGCCAGCAGATACGACAGGGGAGCCTACGAGCAGTACTTC
v_gene: TRBV5-6; d_gene: -; abundance: many; j_gene: TRBJ2-5; CDR3aa: CASSLKVGAETQYF; CDR3nt: TGTGCCAGCAGCTTGAAGGTAGGGGCTGAGACCCAGTACTTC